This TCR beta chain was recorded in a study of blood T cell repertoires in COVID-19. The wider study: Sites across the United States, Italy and Spain contributed samples from acute and convalescent COVID-19.

Trimming cost V 6 bases and J 7 bases, with 18 bases left between them. The germline CDR1 and CDR2 sequences are SNHLY and FYNNEI. There are 15 residues in the CDR3. Using immunoSEQ multiplex PCR, the repertoire was profiled, and TCRdb retains in-frame clones only, with some absent. Seen here are about 130,000 clones, about 80% observed once, and the top ten hold 10% to 12%. The sequenced material came from peripheral blood. The TCR was taken from a human donor in a cohort sampled during active COVID-19. The chain recombines TRBV2 with TRBJ1-4; D is possibly TRBD1 (5 bases). In nucleotides, the CDR3 is TGTGCCAGCAGCGGCAATGCAGGGAGGGTTGAAAAACTGTTTTTT. Its protein product is CASSGNAGRVEKLFF.